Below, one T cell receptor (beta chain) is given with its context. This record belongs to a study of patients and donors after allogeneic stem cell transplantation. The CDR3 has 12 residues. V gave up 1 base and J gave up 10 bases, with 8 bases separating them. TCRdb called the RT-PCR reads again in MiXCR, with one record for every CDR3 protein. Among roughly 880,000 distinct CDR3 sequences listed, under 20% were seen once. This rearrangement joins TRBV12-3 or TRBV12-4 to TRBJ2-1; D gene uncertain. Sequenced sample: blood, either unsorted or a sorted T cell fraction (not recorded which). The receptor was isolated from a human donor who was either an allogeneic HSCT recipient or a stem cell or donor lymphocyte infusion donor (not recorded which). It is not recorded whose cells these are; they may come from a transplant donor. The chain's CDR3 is CASSLVPLEQFF. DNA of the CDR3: TGTGCCAGCAGTTTAGTCCCACTGGAGCAGTTCTTC.